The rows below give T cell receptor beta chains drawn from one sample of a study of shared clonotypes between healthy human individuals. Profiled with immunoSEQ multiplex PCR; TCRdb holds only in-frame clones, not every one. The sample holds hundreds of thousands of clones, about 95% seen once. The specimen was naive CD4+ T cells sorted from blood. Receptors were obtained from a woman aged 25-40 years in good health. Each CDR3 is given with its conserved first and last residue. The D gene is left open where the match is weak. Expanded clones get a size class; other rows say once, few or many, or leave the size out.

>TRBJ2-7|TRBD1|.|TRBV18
TGTGCCAGCTCACCCAACAGGGGGGTAACCTACGAGCAGTACTTC
CASSPNRGVTYEQYF
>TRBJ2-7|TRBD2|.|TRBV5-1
TGCGCCAGCAGACCTAGCGGTCCGGACTACGAGCAGTACTTC
CASRPSGPDYEQYF
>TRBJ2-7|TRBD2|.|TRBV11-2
TGTGCCAGCAGCCTTAGCGGACTAGCGAGCTCCTACGAGCAGTACTTC
CASSLSGLASSYEQYF
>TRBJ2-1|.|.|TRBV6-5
TGTGCCAGCAGTTCCCCTGGGGTTAATGAGCAGTTCTTC
CASSSPGVNEQFF
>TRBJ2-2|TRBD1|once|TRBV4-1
TGCGCCAGCAGCTTAGGACAGGAGAACACCGGGGAGCTGTTTTTT
CASSLGQENTGELFF
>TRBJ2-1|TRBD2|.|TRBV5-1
TGCGCCAGCAGCACAACCGGGACTAGTGCCTACAATGAGCAGTTCTTC
CASSTTGTSAYNEQFF
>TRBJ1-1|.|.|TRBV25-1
TGTGCCAGCAGTGAGTCGGGCAGGGCGAACACTGAAGCTTTCTTT
CASSESGRANTEAFF
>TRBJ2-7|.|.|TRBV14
TGTGCCAGCAGCCAAGGATATTTAGTTCGGGACGAGCAGTACTTC
CASSQGYLVRDEQYF
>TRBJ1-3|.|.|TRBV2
TGTGCCAGCAGTGAAGAGCGGGGGCTTGGAAACACCATATATTTT
CASSEERGLGNTIYF
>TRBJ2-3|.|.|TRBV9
TGTGCCAGCAAGGCTAGCGGCACAGATACGCAGTATTTT
CASKASGTDTQYF
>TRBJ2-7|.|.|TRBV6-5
TGTGCCAGCAAACTAACAGGGAATCGCGAGCAGTACTTC
CASKLTGNREQYF
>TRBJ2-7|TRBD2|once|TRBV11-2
TGTGCCAGCAGCTTACGACTAGCGGGCGCCGCCTCCTACGAGCAGTACTTC
CASSLRLAGAASYEQYF
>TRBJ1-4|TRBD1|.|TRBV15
TGTGCCACCAGCAGAGTTGTGACAGGGGCACGGGAAAAACTGTTTTTT
CATSRVVTGAREKLFF
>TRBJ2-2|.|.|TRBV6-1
TGTGCCAGCAGTGAAGCCTTTTTTAACACCGGGGAGCTGTTTTTT
CASSEAFFNTGELFF
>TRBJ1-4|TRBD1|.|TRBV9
TGTGCCAGCAGCGTAGGAATAGGACAGGGGGAAAAACTGTTTTTT
CASSVGIGQGEKLFF
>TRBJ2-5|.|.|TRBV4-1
TGCGCCAGCAGCCCAACACTTAGCCGGTACCAAGAGACCCAGTACTTC
CASSPTLSRYQETQYF
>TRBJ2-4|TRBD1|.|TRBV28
TGTGCCAGCAGTTTAGGCAGGGGGGCCAAAAACATTCAGTACTTC
CASSLGRGAKNIQYF
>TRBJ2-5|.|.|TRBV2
TGTGCCAGCAGTGGGCAGGCAGGGCACCAAGAGACCCAGTACTTC
CASSGQAGHQETQYF
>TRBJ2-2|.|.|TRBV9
TGTGCCAGCAGCGGAAATAGCGGTATCTTCACCGGGGAGCTGTTTTTT
CASSGNSGIFTGELFF
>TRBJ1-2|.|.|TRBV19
TGTGCCAGTAGTTGGGGAAGGGAAGACGGCTACACCTTC
CASSWGREDGYTF
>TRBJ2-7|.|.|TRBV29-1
TGCAGCGTTGTGGCTCATCTTGGGAGCCACGAGCAGTACTTC
CSVVAHLGSHEQYF
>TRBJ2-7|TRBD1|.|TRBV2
TGTGCCAGCAGTTCCCCTTCCGGGACAGGGCACTACGAGCAGTACTTC
CASSSPSGTGHYEQYF
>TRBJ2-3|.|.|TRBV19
TGTGCCAGTAGTCCCACCGGGACCTTAATCACAGATACGCAGTATTTT
CASSPTGTLITDTQYF
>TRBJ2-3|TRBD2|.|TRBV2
TGTGCCAGCAGACGGGAGGGCGTCGATACGCAGTATTTT
CASRREGVDTQYF
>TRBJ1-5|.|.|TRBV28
TGTGCCAGCAGTTCGTACAAGGTCGGCAATCAGCCCCAGCATTTT
CASSSYKVGNQPQHF
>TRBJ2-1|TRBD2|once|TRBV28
TGTGCCAGCAGTTTATTGGGCGGGAGCAGTGTATATGAGCAGTTCTTC
CASSLLGGSSVYEQFF
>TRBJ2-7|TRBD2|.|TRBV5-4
TGTGCCAGCAGCTTGGGCCTAGCGGGAACCTACGAGCAGTACTTC
CASSLGLAGTYEQYF
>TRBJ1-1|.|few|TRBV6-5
TGTGCCAGTTGTCGGGGGTTGAACACTGAAGCTTTCTTT
CASCRGLNTEAFF
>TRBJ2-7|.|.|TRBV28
TGTGCCAGCAGTCCTCAGGGGACCTTCCGCTACGAGCAGTACTTC
CASSPQGTFRYEQYF
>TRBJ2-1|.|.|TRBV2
TGTGCCAGCAGTGACTACGTTTCCTACAATGAGCAGTTCTTC
CASSDYVSYNEQFF
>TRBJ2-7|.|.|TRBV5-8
TGTGCCAGCAGCTTTCTTGGTGGGGGCTACGAGCAGTACTTC
CASSFLGGGYEQYF
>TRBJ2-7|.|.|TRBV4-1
TGCGCCAGCAGCCAAGAAGGGATCGGGACACCAGCCTACGAGCAGTACTTC
CASSQEGIGTPAYEQYF
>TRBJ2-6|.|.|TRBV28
TGTGCCAGCAGTTTTTGGGGCAGGGGCCGCTCTGGGGCCAACGTCCTGACTTTC
CASSFWGRGRSGANVLTF
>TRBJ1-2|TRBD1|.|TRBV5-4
TGTGCCAGCAGCTTGGCCGGACAGGGGAAAAACGGCTACACCTTC
CASSLAGQGKNGYTF
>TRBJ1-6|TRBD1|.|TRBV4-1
TGCGCCAGCAGCCAAGATATCGGACAGGGAATTAATTCACCCCTCCACTTT
CASSQDIGQGINSPLHF
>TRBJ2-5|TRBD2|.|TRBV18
TGTGCCAGCTCACCAAGGGACTACTTTGAGACCCAGTACTTC
CASSPRDYFETQYF
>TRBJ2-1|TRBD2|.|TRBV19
TGTGCCAGTAGTACCTCTAGCGGGAGGCCCTACAATGAGCAGTTCTTC
CASSTSSGRPYNEQFF
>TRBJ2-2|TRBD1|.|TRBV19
TGTGCCACCAACCCCGGGACAGGGGCCGGAGGGGAGCTGTTTTTT
CATNPGTGAGGELFF
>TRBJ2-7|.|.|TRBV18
TGTGCCAGCTCACGATACCGGGACTCCGGGGAGAGCTCCTACGAGCAGTACTTC
CASSRYRDSGESSYEQYF
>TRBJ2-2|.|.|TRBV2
TGTGCCAGCGCCGGGAGAGTGAACACCGGGGAGCTGTTTTTT
CASAGRVNTGELFF
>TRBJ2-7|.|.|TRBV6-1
TGTGCCAGCAGTGAAGCGGGGGCAGGGAGCTACGAGCAGTACTTC
CASSEAGAGSYEQYF
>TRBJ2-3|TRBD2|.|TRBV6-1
TGTGCCAGCAGACGACTAGCGGAAATCACAGATACGCAGTATTTT
CASRRLAEITDTQYF
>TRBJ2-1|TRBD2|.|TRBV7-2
TGTGCCAGCAGCTCTAGCGGGAGGGGTGAGCAGTTCTTC
CASSSSGRGEQFF
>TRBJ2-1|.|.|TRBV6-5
TGTGCCAGCAGTTACTCGGGGTCCAGGTACAATGAGCAGTTCTTC
CASSYSGSRYNEQFF
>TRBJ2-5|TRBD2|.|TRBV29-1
TGCAGTGTTTCGGGACTACCCGAAGAGACCCAGTACTTC
CSVSGLPEETQYF
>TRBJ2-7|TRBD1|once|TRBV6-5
TGTGCCAGCAGTTACTCGTTTACAGGGGAGAAGTACTTC
CASSYSFTGEKYF
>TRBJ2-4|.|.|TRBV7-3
TGTGCCAGCAGCCTAGCCCTCGGAGACATTCAGTACTTC
CASSLALGDIQYF
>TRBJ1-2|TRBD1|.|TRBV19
TGTGCCAGCCGAACTACCGGGACAGGGCGCTATGGCTACACCTTC
CASRTTGTGRYGYTF
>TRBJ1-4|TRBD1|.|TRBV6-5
TGTGCCAGCAGCCGGGACAGGGGTAATGAAAAACTGTTTTTT
CASSRDRGNEKLFF
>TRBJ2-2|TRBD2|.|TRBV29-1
TGCAGCGTTGAAGTCATGACTAGCGGGAGTAGGGCGAACACCGGGGAGCTGTTTTTT
CSVEVMTSGSRANTGELFF
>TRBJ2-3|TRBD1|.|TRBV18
TGTGCCAGCACAAGACAGGGGGCTAGCACAGATACGCAGTATTTT
CASTRQGASTDTQYF